These 25 T cell receptor beta chains originate from one sample sequenced in a study of memory CD8 T cells in hepatitis C reinfection. The assay was immunoSEQ multiplex PCR, and TCRdb's table has in-frame clones only and misses some. The sample holds 4,500 or so clones; 87% are singletons and the top ten take roughly 24%. Time point here: late/post reinfection, 12 to 24 weeks after detection. The sorted cells went straight to TCR sequencing with no prior in vitro expansion. The source material was naive CD8+ T cells sorted from blood. The receptors stem from a man aged 50 or older with hepatitis C virus infection.

This chain joins TRBV13 and TRBJ2-7, with 8 bases that match TRBD1. Trimming took 5 bases from V and 2 from J; bases not matched to a gene: 11. Germline CDR1 reads PRHDT; CDR2 reads FYEKMQ (reference sequence). The CDR3 sequence is 16 residues long. CDR3 bases: TGTGCCAGCAGCGCAAGTTCCGGGACAGGTGCCTACGAGCAGTACTTC. It codes for CASSASSGTGAYEQYF.

V is TRBV12-5 and J is TRBJ1-3, with D hard to call. The CDR3 length is 14 residues. With 1 base removed from V and 2 bases from J, the gap between germline ends came to 6 bases. The V gene's germline CDR1 is LGHNT and CDR2 FRNRAP. The CDR3 is CASGLAGAGNTIYF. Here the CDR3 DNA reads TGTGCTAGTGGTTTGGCGGGAGCTGGAAACACCATATATTTT.

J is TRBJ2-7 and V is TRBV9, with D maybe TRBD1 (6 bases). CDR3 length: 16 residues. The germline V gene has CDR1 SGDLS and CDR2 YYNGEE. With 3 bases removed from V and 0 bases from J, the gap between germline ends came to 16 bases. CDR3 amino acids: CASSEAPGHHSYEQYF. CDR3 coding DNA: TGTGCCAGCAGCGAGGCCCCGGGACACCACTCCTACGAGCAGTACTTC.

V and J are TRBV28 and TRBJ1-3; D uncertain. The CDR3 covers 15 residues. Germline V gene data show CDR1 as MDHEN and CDR2 as SYDVKM. The V end lost 2 bases, the J end lost 0 bases, and 8 bases lay between the germline ends. This CDR3 reads CASSLGQFSGNTIYF. As DNA, the CDR3 is TGTGCCAGCAGTTTAGGTCAGTTCTCTGGAAACACCATATATTTT. Supplemented by reference TRBV28 and TRBJ1-3, the full variable domain reads DVKVTQSSRYLVKRTGEKVFLECVQDMDHENMFWYRQDPGLGLRLIYFSYDVKMKEKGDIPEGYSVSREKKERFSLILESASTNQTSMYLCASSLGQFSGNTIYFGEGSWLTVV.

The V call is TRBV4-1, the J call TRBJ2-7; maybe TRBD2 (6 bases). Deletions cut 0 bases from V and 4 bases from J, with 10 bases between. The CDR3 extends over 14 amino acids. Germline V lookup: CDR1 MGHRA, CDR2 YSYEKL. The CDR3 DNA reads as TGCGCCAGCAGCCAAGATAGCGGAGAATACGAGCAGTACTTC. Translated: CASSQDSGEYEQYF.

The gene calls are TRBV9 and TRBJ1-5; 7 bases are a match to TRBD1. Trimming took 4 bases from V and 3 from J; bases not matched to a gene: 7. CDR3 size: 15 residues. In germline, CDR1 is SGDLS, CDR2 YYNGEE. The CDR3 nucleotides are TGTGCCAGCAGCCCTACGGGGACAGCCAATCAGCCCCAGCATTTT. This sequence encodes CASSPTGTANQPQHF.

The gene calls are TRBV5-1 and TRBJ1-2; 8 bases match TRBD1. The CDR3 has 14 amino acids. Germline V gene data show CDR1 as SGHRS and CDR2 as YFSETQ. Trimming cost V 4 bases and J 8 bases; bases outside gene matches: 10. The CDR3 loop reads CASSTGQGLEGYTF. Written as DNA, the CDR3 is TGCGCCAGCAGCACAGGACAGGGTCTTGAAGGCTACACCTTC. The full variable domain, completed using reference TRBV5-1 and TRBJ1-2, is KAGVTQTPRYLIKTRGQQVTLSCSPISGHRSVSWYQQTPGQGLQFLFEYFSETQRNKGNFPGRFSGRQFSNSRSEMNVSTLELGDSALYLCASSTGQGLEGYTFGSGTRLTVV.

Concerning this clone: At one end the junction does not follow the germline gene, possibly because of a read error. The sample holds other DNA sequences that translate to the same CDR3. V gene TRBV7-3 combines with J gene TRBJ2-7; a possible D gene is TRBD1 (5 bases). The CDR3 is made up of 14 amino acids. Germline V CDR1 and CDR2: SGHTA, FQGTGA. The CDR3 here is CASSIDGKGYEQYF. The CDR3 nucleotides read TGTGCGAGCAGCATCGACGGCAAGGGGTACGAGCAGTACTTC.

The rearrangement links TRBV11-2 to TRBJ2-1; TRBD2 aligns across 12 bases. Germline assignment: CDR1 SGHAT and CDR2 FQNNGV. Trimming at V came to 4 bases and at J to 0 bases, leaving 7 bases not matched to a gene. CDR3 length: 18 residues. CDR3 bases: TGTGCCAGCAGCTCCAGACTAGCGGGGGCGAGCTCCTACAATGAGCAGTTCTTC. This codes for CASSSRLAGASSYNEQFF.

This clone was observed a single time. A far larger clone is only one base removed, so a read error is likely. The same CDR3 is also encoded by other DNA sequences in this sample. This chain joins TRBV7-9 and TRBJ2-7; TRBD2 aligns across 7 bases. Unmatched junction bases numbered 9, after V lost 5 bases and J lost 2 bases. Germline assignment: CDR1 SEHNR and CDR2 FQNEAQ (reference sequence). There are 15 residues in the CDR3. The CDR3 DNA is TGTGCCAGCAGCCAAGATCCGGGAGGAACCTACGAGCAGTACTTC. This sequence encodes CASSQDPGGTYEQYF.

This chain uses TRBV13 with TRBJ1-1; the match to TRBD1 covers 9 bases. V gave up 5 bases and J gave up 7 bases; unmatched junction bases: 8. CDR1 and CDR2 (germline): PRHDT, FYEKMQ (reference sequence). The CDR3 is made up of 14 amino acids. The CDR3: CASSPRTGASEAFF. The CDR3 bases are TGTGCCAGCAGCCCCCGGACAGGGGCGAGTGAAGCTTTCTTT.

The gene calls are TRBV27 and TRBJ2-7, with D possibly TRBD1 on 5 matching bases. CDR1 is MNHEY and CDR2 is SMNVEV in the germline V gene (reference sequence). The CDR3 sequence is 13 residues long. Trimming took off 11 bases at V and 1 base at J, with 15 bases between the two ends. The CDR3 loop is CAAGAGDSYEQYF. CDR3 nucleotide sequence: TGTGCCGCTGGGGCAGGAGATTCCTACGAGCAGTACTTC.

The genes are TRBV15 and TRBJ2-7; 8 bases align to TRBD1. CDR1 LNHNV and CDR2 YYDKDF come from the germline V gene (reference sequence). The CDR3 extends over 15 amino acids. Trimming cost V 5 bases and J 2 bases; bases outside gene matches: 8. The CDR3 sequence is CATSQRQGITYEQYF. Here the CDR3 DNA reads TGTGCCACCAGCCAAAGACAGGGGATAACCTACGAGCAGTACTTC.

The chain has TRBV4-1 and TRBJ2-7, with D maybe TRBD1 (6 bases). Germline CDR1 is MGHRA and CDR2 is YSYEKL. The V gene lost 1 base and the J gene lost 2 bases, with 9 bases spanning the gap. The CDR3 extends over 14 amino acids. CDR3 in amino acids: CASSQGTGTYEQYF. In DNA form, the CDR3 reads TGCGCCAGCAGCCAAGGTACAGGGACCTACGAGCAGTACTTC.

The chain couples TRBV11-2 to TRBJ2-5; 11 nucleotides agree with TRBD2. The J call may be incorrect, as the DNA end agrees better with TRBJ2-7. CDR1 and CDR2 (germline): SGHAT, FQNNGV. The CDR3 consists of 15 residues. This chain's CDR3 is CASSLSTSGAYEQYF. Here the CDR3 DNA reads TGTGCCAGCAGCCTGTCGACTAGCGGGGCCTACGAGCAGTACTTC.

V and J are TRBV19 and TRBJ2-5, with TRBD1 matching 9 bases. The CDR3 length is 14 residues. Germline CDR1 LNHDA, CDR2 SQIVND (reference sequence). V lost 3 bases, J lost 2 bases, and 1 base stayed unmatched. Written as DNA, the CDR3 is TGTGCCAGTAGTATCGGGACAGGGCAAGAGACCCAGTACTTC. Translated, it gives CASSIGTGQETQYF.

The rearrangement uses TRBV28 and TRBJ2-5; the match to TRBD2 covers 8 bases. The CDR3 consists of 14 residues. Germline V gene lookup returns CDR1 MDHEN and CDR2 SYDVKM. After removal of 11 bases from V and 5 bases from J, the junction contained 13 bases not matched to a gene. The CDR3 DNA follows: TGTGCCTCGTGGACGGGAGGGCCGGAGGAGACCCAGTACTTC. Amino acid sequence: CASWTGGPEETQYF.

This sequence joins TRBV4-1 and TRBJ1-2; unclear D gene. The germline V and J ends were trimmed by 0 bases and 1 base, with 3 bases remaining between them. CDR1 and CDR2 from the germline V gene are MGHRA and YSYEKL. This CDR3 spans 13 amino acids. The CDR3 DNA is TGCGCCAGCAGCCAAGACAGTAACTATGGCTACACCTTC. Protein sequence: CASSQDSNYGYTF.

This chain joins TRBV25-1 and TRBJ1-4, with no clear D. Germline CDR1 reads MGHDK; CDR2 reads SYGVNS. V was trimmed by 4 bases and J by 6 bases, leaving 6 bases between them. The CDR3 sequence is 12 residues long. CDR3 in amino acids: CASSAGYEKLFF. As DNA, the CDR3 is TGTGCCAGCAGTGCGGGGTATGAAAAACTGTTTTTT.

The CDR3 loop reads CASSLVGQGRNTGELFF. The CDR3 coding sequence is TGTGCCAGCAGCTTAGTCGGACAAGGACGGAACACCGGGGAGCTGTTTTTT. The chain uses TRBV11-2 and TRBJ2-2, with a tentative D call TRBD1 (5 bases). V was pared by 1 base and J by 1 base, with 13 bases between. Looked up from germline, CDR1 is SGHAT and CDR2 is FQNNGV. The CDR3 loop spans 17 amino acids.

In DNA form, the CDR3 reads TGTGCCTGGAGTGCGACAGGGTTGACCGGGGAGCTGTTTTTT. It is translated as CAWSATGLTGELFF. V and J are TRBV30 and TRBJ2-2; 7 bases are shared with TRBD1. V shed 1 base, J shed 5 bases, and the junction held 4 bases outside the gene matches. The CDR3 consists of 14 residues. Germline assignment: CDR1 GTSNPN and CDR2 SVGIG (reference sequence). The full variable domain, completed using reference TRBV30 and TRBJ2-2, is SQTIHQWPATLVQPVGSPLSLECTVEGTSNPNLYWYRQAAGRGLQLLFYSVGIGQISSEVPQNLSASRPQDRQFILSSKKLLLSDSGFYLCAWSATGLTGELFFGEGSRLTVL.

This clone was seen just once. The chain has TRBV11-3 and TRBJ1-5; TRBD1 agrees at 8 bases. The germline V gene encodes CDR1 SGHNT and CDR2 YENEEA. CDR3 size: 19 residues. The V segment lost 7 bases and the J segment 2 bases; nucleotides outside the gene matches: 19. The CDR3 loop reads CASTHNRRGLTSGNQPQHF. CDR3 nucleotide sequence: TGTGCCAGCACGCATAACCGCAGGGGGCTAACGTCGGGCAATCAGCCCCAGCATTTT.

V usage is TRBV5-5 and J usage is TRBJ1-1; TRBD1 matches at 8 bases. There are 18 residues in the CDR3. After removal of 4 bases from V and 10 bases from J, the junction contained 24 bases not matched to a gene. CDR1 is SGHKS and CDR2 is YYEKEE in the germline V gene (reference sequence). The DNA of the CDR3 is TGTGCCAGCAGCCCAAACCTGCCAACGACAGGGGACTTTATGGGAGCTTTCTTT. This encodes CASSPNLPTTGDFMGAFF. Based on the CDR3 plus reference TRBV5-5 and TRBJ1-1, the full variable domain is DAGVTQSPTHLIKTRGQQVTLRCSPISGHKSVSWYQQVLGQGPQFIFQYYEKEERGRGNFPDRFSARQFPNYSSELNVNALLLGDSALYLCASSPNLPTTGDFMGAFFGQGTRLTVV.

The chain joins TRBV7-2 to TRBJ1-2; no clear D gene. Trimming removed 2 bases from V and 2 bases from J, with 9 bases in between. Germline CDR1 SGHTA, CDR2 FQGNSA. CDR3 length: 14 residues. The CDR3 loop reads CASSLPQRNYGYTF. The CDR3 nucleotides are TGTGCCAGCAGCTTACCCCAGCGCAACTATGGCTACACCTTC.

J is TRBJ2-7 and V is TRBV5-8; 10 positions agree with TRBD1. The germline V gene has CDR1 SGHTS and CDR2 YDEGEE. V lost 4 bases, J lost 3 bases, and 4 bases stayed unmatched. This CDR3 has 14 residues. The DNA of the CDR3 is TGTGCCAGCAGCGCCGGGACAGGGGACTACGAGCAGTACTTC. Residues: CASSAGTGDYEQYF.